The rows below give T cell receptor beta chains drawn from one sample of a study of cytomegalovirus exposure and HLA in healthy donors. This table comes from immunoSEQ multiplex PCR, and its TCRdb copy is limited to in-frame clones, with some not included. The sample features roughly 140,000 clones, with less than 3% in its top ten. Source material: PBMCs. The receptors derive from a man aged 35 to 55 in good health and CMV-seronegative. The CDR3 runs from the conserved cysteine through the conserved F or W. The D gene is left open where the match is weak.

j_call,v_call,d_call,cdr3_aa,cdr3_nt
TRBJ1-1,TRBV2,NA,CASSESLMRAFF,TGTGCCAGCAGTGAATCACTAATGAGGGCTTTCTTT
TRBJ1-3,TRBV19,NA,CASTRYQAGNTIYF,TGTGCCAGTACCCGATATCAGGCGGGAAACACCATATATTTT
TRBJ1-3,TRBV5-6,NA,CASSFGIYSSGNTIYF,TGTGCCAGCAGCTTCGGGATCTACTCCTCTGGAAACACCATATATTTT
TRBJ2-7,TRBV7-8,NA,CASSLVPGLSYEQYF,TGTGCCAGCAGCTTAGTCCCAGGCCTTTCCTACGAGCAGTACTTC
TRBJ1-2,TRBV19,NA,CASSTPGGLTGYTF,TGTGCCAGTAGTACCCCGGGGGGGCTGACTGGCTACACCTTC
TRBJ2-1,TRBV4-1,TRBD2,CASSQSAYGAGVSPSYNEQFF,TGCGCCAGCAGCCAATCCGCCTACGGAGCGGGAGTTTCACCTTCCTACAATGAGCAGTTCTTC
TRBJ2-3,TRBV6-5,TRBD2,CASRGGWAGTQYF,TGTGCCAGCCGGGGGGGCTGGGCGGGTACGCAGTATTTT
TRBJ2-7,TRBV7-8,TRBD1,CASSSAGQGRSYEQYF,TGTGCCAGCAGCTCAGCGGGACAGGGTAGGTCCTACGAGCAGTACTTC
TRBJ1-1,TRBV9,NA,CASSVLSNTEAFF,TGTGCCAGCAGCGTATTATCGAACACTGAAGCTTTCTTT
TRBJ2-3,TRBV4-1,NA,CASSQEERFGGGTDTQYF,TGCGCCAGCAGCCAAGAGGAGAGGTTTGGCGGGGGCACAGATACGCAGTATTTT
TRBJ1-2,TRBV5-4,NA,CASSQEIYGYTF,TGTGCCAGCAGCCAAGAGATTTATGGCTACACCTTC
TRBJ2-3,TRBV14,NA,CASSRNAGLAGVTDTQYF,TGTGCCAGCAGCCGCAACGCTGGGCTAGCTGGAGTCACAGATACGCAGTATTTT
TRBJ2-1,TRBV5-1,NA,CASSGDSNEQFF,TGCGCCAGCAGCGGGGACTCCAATGAGCAGTTCTTC
TRBJ2-3,TRBV14,NA,CASSQTGYDTQYF,TGTGCCAGCAGCCAAACAGGGTACGATACGCAGTATTTT
TRBJ2-7,TRBV5-6,TRBD1,CASSAAGQGRVREQYF,TGTGCCAGCAGCGCAGCGGGACAGGGGAGAGTTCGCGAGCAGTACTTC
TRBJ1-4,TRBV9,NA,CASSGGPATNEKLFF,TGTGCCAGCAGCGGAGGCCCCGCAACTAATGAAAAACTGTTTTTT
TRBJ2-5,TRBV11-2,NA,CASSFQGSQETQYF,TGTGCCAGCAGCTTTCAGGGTAGCCAAGAGACCCAGTACTTC
TRBJ2-7,TRBV11-2,NA,CASSPGRGVSSYEQYF,TGTGCCAGCAGCCCTGGGAGGGGGGTCAGCTCCTACGAGCAGTACTTC
TRBJ2-3,TRBV5-1,TRBD1,CASSLTGGRDTQYF,TGCGCCAGCAGCTTGACAGGGGGCAGGGATACGCAGTATTTT
TRBJ1-6,TRBV6-1,TRBD1,CASSQTGAGNSPLHF,TGTGCCAGCAGCCAGACAGGGGCTGGGAATTCACCCCTCCACTTT
TRBJ1-1,TRBV5-1,TRBD1,CASGPRTGTGMNTEAFF,TGCGCCAGCGGCCCTAGGACAGGGACGGGGATGAACACTGAAGCTTTCTTT
TRBJ1-2,TRBV11-3,TRBD1,CASSPTGQGRYGYTF,TGTGCCAGCAGCCCTACCGGACAGGGACGCTATGGCTACACCTTC
TRBJ2-3,TRBV7-9,TRBD1,CASSFRLGRGRTDTQYF,TGTGCCAGCAGCTTTCGTCTCGGCAGGGGGCGAACAGATACGCAGTATTTT
TRBJ1-4,TRBV11-1,NA,CASSLRRGAATNEKLFF,TGTGCCAGCAGCTTAAGGCGGGGCGCGGCAACTAATGAAAAACTGTTTTTT
TRBJ1-5,TRBV27,NA,CASRPGVFSNQPQHF,TGTGCCAGCCGTCCCGGGGTTTTTAGCAATCAGCCCCAGCATTTT
TRBJ2-7,TRBV6-1,TRBD2,CASSEVLSGGYEQYF,TGTGCCAGCAGTGAAGTTCTTAGCGGGGGCTACGAGCAGTACTTC
TRBJ1-4,TRBV5-6,NA,CASSPRVGKLFF,TGTGCCAGCAGCCCCAGGGTTGGAAAACTGTTTTTT
TRBJ1-4,TRBV7-2,TRBD1,CASSWGQGLGEKLFF,TGTGCCAGCAGCTGGGGACAGGGCTTAGGTGAAAAACTGTTTTTT
TRBJ2-7,TRBV5-1,TRBD2,CASRLLAGTYEQYF,TGCGCCAGCAGGTTACTAGCGGGGACCTACGAGCAGTACTTC
TRBJ1-2,TRBV27,TRBD1,CASSFSGQETYGYTF,TGTGCCAGCAGTTTTTCGGGACAGGAGACCTATGGCTACACCTTC
TRBJ2-3,TRBV19,TRBD1,CASSTRDRASAQYF,TGTGCCAGTAGTACCCGGGACAGGGCTAGTGCGCAGTATTTT
TRBJ1-2,TRBV28,NA,CASRSVGGSYGYTF,TGTGCCAGCAGATCCGTGGGGGGAAGCTATGGCTACACCTTC
TRBJ1-2,TRBV7-6,NA,CASSPGGAGSSYGYTF,TGTGCCAGCAGCCCCGGGGGGGCAGGGTCGTCGTATGGCTACACCTTC